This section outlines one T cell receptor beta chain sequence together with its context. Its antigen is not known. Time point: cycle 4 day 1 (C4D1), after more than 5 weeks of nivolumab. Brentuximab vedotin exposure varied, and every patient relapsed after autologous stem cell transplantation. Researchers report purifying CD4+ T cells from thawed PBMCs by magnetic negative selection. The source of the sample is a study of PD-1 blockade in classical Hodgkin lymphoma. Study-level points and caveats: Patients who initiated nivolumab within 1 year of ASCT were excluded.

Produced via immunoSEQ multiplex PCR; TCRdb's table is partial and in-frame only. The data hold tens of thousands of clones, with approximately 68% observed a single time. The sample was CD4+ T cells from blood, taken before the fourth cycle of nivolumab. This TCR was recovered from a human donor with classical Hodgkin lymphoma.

The CDR3 DNA follows: TGTGCCAGCAGCTTGCGGAGCTCCTATAATTCACCCCTCCACTTT. Translating gives CASSLRSSYNSPLHF. The chain recombines TRBV5-4 with TRBJ1-6; D not certain. The CDR3 covers 15 residues. Looked up from germline, CDR1 is SGHNT and CDR2 is YYREEE (reference sequence). Trimming removed 1 base at V and 0 bases at J, with 5 bases between.